Below, 9 T cell receptor beta chains from the same sample are listed, as sequenced in a study of blood T cell repertoires in COVID-19. Data came from immunoSEQ multiplex PCR; TCRdb stores just in-frame clones and leaves some out. There are about 390,000 clones in the sample; roughly 86% occur only once, and approximately 2.4% lies in the top ten. The sample consisted of peripheral blood. Source of these receptors: a woman aged 55-75 years with COVID-19, enrolled during active disease.

The chain carries TRBV28 and TRBJ2-5; D might be TRBD1 (5 bases). Germline V gene data show CDR1 as MDHEN and CDR2 as SYDVKM. This CDR3 is 13 amino acids long. Between the trimmed V and J ends, which lost 1 base and 3 bases, there was a span of 6 bases. The CDR3 DNA is TGTGCCAGCAGTTTATTCAGGGAAGAGACCCAGTACTTC. This gives the protein CASSLFREETQYF.

J is TRBJ1-5 and V is TRBV4-1; D gene ambiguous. Trimming cost V 4 bases and J 0 bases, with 10 bases left between them. From germline, CDR1 is MGHRA and CDR2 YSYEKL. The length of the CDR3 is 15 residues. The CDR3 DNA follows: TGCGCCAGCAGCCGAGGGCCCAATAGCAATCAGCCCCAGCATTTT. This codes for CASSRGPNSNQPQHF.

V gene TRBV7-9 combines with J gene TRBJ1-2; TRBD1 matches 7 bases. The germline gives CDR1 SEHNR, CDR2 FQNEAQ (reference sequence). CDR3 size: 15 residues. V was pared by 5 bases and J by 3 bases, with 9 bases of the junction left unmatched. The CDR3 DNA reads as TGTGCCAGCAGCGCCTTAGAGGGGGCCCACTATGGCTACACCTTC. Amino acids: CASSALEGAHYGYTF.

Comments on this clone: The same CDR3 also results from other DNA sequences found in this sample. The chain uses TRBV7-2 and TRBJ2-1; 9 bases agree with TRBD2. The length of the CDR3 is 15 residues. Germline V lookup: CDR1 SGHTA, CDR2 FQGNSA. V trimming: 1 base; J trimming: 4 bases; junction bases outside the gene matches: 2. In DNA form, the CDR3 reads TGTGCCAGCAGCTTAGGAGCGGGGGGATACAATGAGCAGTTCTTC. This gives the protein CASSLGAGGYNEQFF.

The chain has TRBV5-8 and TRBJ2-5; maybe TRBD2 (7 bases). Germline CDR1 and CDR2: SGHTS and YDEGEE. This CDR3 is built from 15 residues. The V end lost 2 bases, the J end lost 5 bases, and 16 bases lay between the germline ends. In DNA, the CDR3 is TGTGCCAGCAGCTTTACCTCGGGGGGCATGGAGACCCAGTACTTC. It encodes CASSFTSGGMETQYF.

The V gene is TRBV7-3, the J gene TRBJ2-3; TRBD2 matches 9 bases. V lost 5 bases and J lost 3; bases outside the gene matches: 6. CDR1 SGHTA and CDR2 FQGTGA come from the germline V gene. The CDR3 is 15 amino acids. The CDR3 loop is CASSPTGLATDTQYF. The CDR3 nucleotides read TGTGCCAGCAGCCCTACTGGACTAGCGACAGATACGCAGTATTTT.

V gene TRBV6-5 combines with J gene TRBJ1-2; TRBD1 aligns across 10 bases. The germline CDR1 and CDR2 sequences are MNHEY and SVGAGI. The CDR3 loop spans 16 amino acids. Germline trimming cut 4 bases from V and 2 bases from J; bases unmatched to any gene: 7. CDR3 amino acids: CASSLLGTGVNYGYTF. As DNA, the CDR3 is TGTGCCAGCAGTTTATTGGGGACAGGGGTAAACTATGGCTACACCTTC.

This chain uses TRBV29-1 with TRBJ1-2; tentative D call: TRBD1 (5 bases). Germline assignment: CDR1 SQVTM and CDR2 ANQGSEA. This CDR3 is built from 13 residues. The V end lost 4 bases, the J end lost 7 bases, and 16 bases lay between the germline ends. CDR3 bases: TGCAGCGTTGCTCCCAGGGCTCGGAGTGGCTACACCTTC. It translates to CSVAPRARSGYTF.

The V gene is TRBV9, the J gene TRBJ1-6, with TRBD1 matching over 9 bases. Germline assignment: CDR1 SGDLS and CDR2 YYNGEE. The CDR3 runs 15 residues. Trimming took 4 bases from V and 7 from J; bases not matched to a gene: 6. The CDR3 here is CASSPGQGSNSPLHF. In DNA form, the CDR3 reads TGTGCCAGCAGCCCAGGACAGGGGAGCAATTCACCCCTCCACTTT.